This T cell receptor (beta chain) was recorded in a study of identifying expanded T cells in peripheral blood. Overall study results and limits: Approximately two-week clone count variance significantly increased as total template count grew.

Collection occurred without any documented infections or immune events in donors. Of note for this clone: Antigen unknown.

This CDR3 region has 15 residues. Germline V gives CDR1 SGHVS, CDR2 FNYEAQ. V dropped 0 bases and J dropped 2 bases, with 11 bases sitting between them. Clones were read by immunoSEQ multiplex PCR, and TCRdb kept only the in-frame ones, dropping some. The sample lists some 100,000 clones; roughly nine tenths were seen once. This chain joins TRBV7-6 and TRBJ2-7; the D call may be TRBD1 or TRBD2 (5 bases each). The sample was blood. This receptor was identified in a person aged 18 to 69 in good health. Written as DNA, the CDR3 is TGTGCCAGCAGCTTAGCCGACGGGACGGCCTACGAGCAGTACTTC. Translated, it gives CASSLADGTAYEQYF.